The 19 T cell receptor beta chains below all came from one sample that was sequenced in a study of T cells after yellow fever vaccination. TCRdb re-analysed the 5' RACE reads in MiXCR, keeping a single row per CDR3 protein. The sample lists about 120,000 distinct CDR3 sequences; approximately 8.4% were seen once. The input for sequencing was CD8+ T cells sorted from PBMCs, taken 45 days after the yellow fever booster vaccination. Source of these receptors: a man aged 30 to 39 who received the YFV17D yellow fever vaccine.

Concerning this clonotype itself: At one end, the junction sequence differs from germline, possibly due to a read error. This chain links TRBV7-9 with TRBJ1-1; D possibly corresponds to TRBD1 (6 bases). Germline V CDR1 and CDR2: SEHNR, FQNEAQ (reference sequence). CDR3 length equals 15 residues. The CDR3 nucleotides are TGTGCCAGCAGCTCCACGGGACAAGTGAAGACTGAAGCTTTCTTT. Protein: CASSSTGQVKTEAFF.

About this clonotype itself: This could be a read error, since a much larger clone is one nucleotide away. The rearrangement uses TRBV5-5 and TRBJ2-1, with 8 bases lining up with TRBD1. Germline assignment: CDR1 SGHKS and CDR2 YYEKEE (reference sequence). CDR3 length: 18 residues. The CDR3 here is CASILAWTGTVGDNEQFF. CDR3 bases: TGTGCCAGCATCTTGGCCTGGACAGGGACGGTGGGGGACAATGAGCAGTTCTTC.

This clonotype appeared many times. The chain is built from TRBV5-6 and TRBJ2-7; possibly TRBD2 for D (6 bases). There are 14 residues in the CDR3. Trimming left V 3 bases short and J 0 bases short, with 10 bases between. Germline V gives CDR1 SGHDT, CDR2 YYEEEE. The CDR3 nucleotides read TGTGCCAGCAGCTCAAGCGGGTACTCCTACGAGCAGTACTTC. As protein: CASSSSGYSYEQYF.

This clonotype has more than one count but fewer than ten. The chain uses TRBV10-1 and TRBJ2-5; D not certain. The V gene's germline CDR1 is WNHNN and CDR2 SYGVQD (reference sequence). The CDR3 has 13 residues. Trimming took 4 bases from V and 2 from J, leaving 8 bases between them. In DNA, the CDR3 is TGCGCCAGCAGTGGCGATACTCAAGAGACCCAGTACTTC. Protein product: CASSGDTQETQYF.

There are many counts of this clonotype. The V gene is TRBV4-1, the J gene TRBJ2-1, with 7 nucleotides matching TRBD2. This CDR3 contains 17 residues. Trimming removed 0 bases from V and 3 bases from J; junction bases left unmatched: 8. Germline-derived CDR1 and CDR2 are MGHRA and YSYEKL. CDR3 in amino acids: CASSQEGAGFFYNEQFF. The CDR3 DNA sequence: TGCGCCAGCAGCCAAGAAGGAGCGGGATTCTTCTACAATGAGCAGTTCTTC.

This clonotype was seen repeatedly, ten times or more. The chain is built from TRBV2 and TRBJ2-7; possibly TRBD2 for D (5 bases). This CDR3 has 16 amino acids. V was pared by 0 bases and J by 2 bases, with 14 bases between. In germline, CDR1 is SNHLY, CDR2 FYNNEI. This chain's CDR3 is CASSEALAGDTYEQYF. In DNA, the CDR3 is TGTGCCAGCAGTGAAGCGCTGGCGGGTGATACCTACGAGCAGTACTTC.

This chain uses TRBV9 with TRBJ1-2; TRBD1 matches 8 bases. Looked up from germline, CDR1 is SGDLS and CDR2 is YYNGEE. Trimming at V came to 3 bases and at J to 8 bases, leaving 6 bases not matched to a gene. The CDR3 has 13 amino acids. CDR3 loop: CASSEEDREGYTF. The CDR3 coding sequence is TGTGCCAGCAGCGAGGAGGACAGGGAAGGCTACACCTTC.

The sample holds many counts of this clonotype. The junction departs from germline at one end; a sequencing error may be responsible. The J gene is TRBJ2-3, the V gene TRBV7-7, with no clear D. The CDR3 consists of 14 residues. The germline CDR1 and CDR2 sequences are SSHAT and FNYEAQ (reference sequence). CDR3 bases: TGTGCTAGCAGCTTAGGAGAGACCGCAGATACGCAGTATTTT. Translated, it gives CASSLGETADTQYF.

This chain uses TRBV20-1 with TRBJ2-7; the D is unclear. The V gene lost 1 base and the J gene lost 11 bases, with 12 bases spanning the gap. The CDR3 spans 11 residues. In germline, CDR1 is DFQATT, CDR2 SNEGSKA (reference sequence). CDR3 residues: CSARAPGVEYF. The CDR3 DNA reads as TGCAGTGCTAGAGCTCCAGGTGTGGAGTACTTC.

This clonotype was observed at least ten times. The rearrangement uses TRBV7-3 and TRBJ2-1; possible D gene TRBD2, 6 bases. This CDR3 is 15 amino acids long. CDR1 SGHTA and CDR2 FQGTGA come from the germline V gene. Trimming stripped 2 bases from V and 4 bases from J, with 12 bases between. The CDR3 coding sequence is TGTGCCAGCAGCTTAGCGGGGCTTGAATACAATGAGCAGTTCTTC. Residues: CASSLAGLEYNEQFF.

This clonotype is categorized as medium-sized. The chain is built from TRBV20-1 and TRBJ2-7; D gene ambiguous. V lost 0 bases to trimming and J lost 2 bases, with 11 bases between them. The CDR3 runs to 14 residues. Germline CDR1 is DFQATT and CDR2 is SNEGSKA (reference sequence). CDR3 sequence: CSARDLERAYEQYF. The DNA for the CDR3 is TGCAGTGCTAGAGATCTCGAAAGAGCCTACGAGCAGTACTTC.

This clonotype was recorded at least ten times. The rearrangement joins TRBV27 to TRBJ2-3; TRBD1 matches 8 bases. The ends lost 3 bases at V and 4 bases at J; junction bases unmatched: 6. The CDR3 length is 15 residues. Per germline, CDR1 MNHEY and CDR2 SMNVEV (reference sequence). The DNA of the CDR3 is TGTGCCAGCAGTTTCGTCAGGGGGCTGGCAGATACGCAGTATTTT. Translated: CASSFVRGLADTQYF.

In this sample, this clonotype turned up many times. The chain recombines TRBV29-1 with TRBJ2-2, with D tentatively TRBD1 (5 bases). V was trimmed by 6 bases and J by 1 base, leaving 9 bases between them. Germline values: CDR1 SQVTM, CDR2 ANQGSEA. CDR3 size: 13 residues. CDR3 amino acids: CSVAGQNTGELFF. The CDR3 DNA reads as TGCAGCGTCGCCGGACAGAACACCGGGGAGCTGTTTTTT.

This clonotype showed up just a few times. CDR3 sequence reads: CASSPTRVNEKLFF. CDR3 sequence (DNA): TGTGCCAGCAGCCCTACCCGAGTTAATGAAAAACTGTTTTTT. The chain employs TRBV9 and TRBJ1-4; no firm D call. The CDR3 covers 14 residues. Germline-derived CDR1 and CDR2 are SGDLS and YYNGEE. V lost 4 bases and J 4 bases, leaving 11 bases between the germline ends.

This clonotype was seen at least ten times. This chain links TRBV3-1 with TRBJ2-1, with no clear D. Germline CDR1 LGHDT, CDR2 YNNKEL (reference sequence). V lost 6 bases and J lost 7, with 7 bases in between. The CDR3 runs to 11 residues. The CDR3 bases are TGTGCCAGCAGAAAAACAAATGAGCAGTTCTTC. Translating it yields CASRKTNEQFF.

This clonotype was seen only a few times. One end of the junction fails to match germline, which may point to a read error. CDR3 DNA: TGCGCCAGCAGCCAAGAAAGGCGACTGCCTCTCTTC. Translated, it gives CASSQERRLPLF. The V and J genes are TRBV4-1 and TRBJ2-1; D remains ambiguous. The CDR3 is 12 residues long. Looked up from germline, CDR1 is MGHRA and CDR2 is YSYEKL.

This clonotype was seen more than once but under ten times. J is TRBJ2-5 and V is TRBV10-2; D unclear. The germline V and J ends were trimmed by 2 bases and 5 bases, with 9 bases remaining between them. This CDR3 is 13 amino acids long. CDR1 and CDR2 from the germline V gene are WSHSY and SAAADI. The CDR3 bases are TGCGCCAGCAGTGAGAACTACCTGGAGACCCAGTACTTC. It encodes CASSENYLETQYF.

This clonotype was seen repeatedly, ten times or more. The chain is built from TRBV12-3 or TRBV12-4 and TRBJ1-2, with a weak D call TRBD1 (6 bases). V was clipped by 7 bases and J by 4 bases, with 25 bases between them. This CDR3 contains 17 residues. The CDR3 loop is CASITVDGTLNTYGYTF. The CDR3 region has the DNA TGTGCCAGCATTACTGTAGACGGGACACTTAATACCTATGGCTACACCTTC.

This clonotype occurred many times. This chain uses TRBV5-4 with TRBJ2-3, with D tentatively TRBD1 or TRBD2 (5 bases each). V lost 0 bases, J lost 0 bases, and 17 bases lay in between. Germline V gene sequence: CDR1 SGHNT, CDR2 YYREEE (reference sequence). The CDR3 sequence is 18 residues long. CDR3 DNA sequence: TGTGCCAGCAGCTTGGGGGGGTTCGGCGGGCCTAGCACAGATACGCAGTATTTT. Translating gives CASSLGGFGGPSTDTQYF.